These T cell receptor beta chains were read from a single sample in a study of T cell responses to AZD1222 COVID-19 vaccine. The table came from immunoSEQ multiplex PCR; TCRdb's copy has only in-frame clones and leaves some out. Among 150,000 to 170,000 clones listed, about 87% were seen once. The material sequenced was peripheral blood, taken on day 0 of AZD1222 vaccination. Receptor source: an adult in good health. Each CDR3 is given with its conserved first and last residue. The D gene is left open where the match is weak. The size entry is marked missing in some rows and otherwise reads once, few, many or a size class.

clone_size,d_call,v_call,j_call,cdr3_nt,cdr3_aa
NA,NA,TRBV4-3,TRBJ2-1,TGCGCCAGCAGCCAAGATGGGGGCTCAAACAATGAGCAGTTCTTC,CASSQDGGSNNEQFF
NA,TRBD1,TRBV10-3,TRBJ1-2,TGTGCCATCAGATTTGGACAGGGGACCTATGGCTACACCTTC,CAIRFGQGTYGYTF
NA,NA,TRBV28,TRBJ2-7,TGTGCCAGCAGTTTATGGGGCAGGGGCATTGACGACGAGCAGTACTTC,CASSLWGRGIDDEQYF
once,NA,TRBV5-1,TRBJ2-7,TGCGCCAGCAGCTTAGTTGGCGGGGACTACGAGCAGTACTTC,CASSLVGGDYEQYF
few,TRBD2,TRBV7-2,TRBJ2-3,TGTGCCAGCAGACGACTAGCGGGGGGCTCAGATACGCAGTATTTT,CASRRLAGGSDTQYF
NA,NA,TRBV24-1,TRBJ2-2,TGTGCCACGTCTAATGGGGCAAACACCGGGGAGCTGTTTTTT,CATSNGANTGELFF
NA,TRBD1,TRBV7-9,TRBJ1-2,TGTGCCAGCAGCCACCGGAACACCGGGACAGCCTATGGCTACACCTTC,CASSHRNTGTAYGYTF
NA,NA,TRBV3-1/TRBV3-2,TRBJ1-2,TGTGCCAGCAGCCAAGTTTGGGACACAGGGTATGGCTACACCTTC,CASSQVWDTGYGYTF
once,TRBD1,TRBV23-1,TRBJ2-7,TGCGCCAGCAGTACGGGACAGGAGCCCTACGAGCAGTACTTC,CASSTGQEPYEQYF
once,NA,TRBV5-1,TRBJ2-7,TGCGCCAGCAGCCCAACAGGGCCTTCCTACGAGCAGTACTTC,CASSPTGPSYEQYF
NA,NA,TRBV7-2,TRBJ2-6,TGTGCCAGCAGCCGCGGGGTCCAGGGCTCTGGGGCCAACGTCCTGACTTTC,CASSRGVQGSGANVLTF
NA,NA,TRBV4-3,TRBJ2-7,TGCGCCAGCAGCCAAGATATCGCGCAGTCCTACGAGCAGTACTTC,CASSQDIAQSYEQYF
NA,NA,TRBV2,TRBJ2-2,TGTGCCAGCAGGAGAAACCCGGGAGAAAACACCGGGGAGCTGTTTTTT,CASRRNPGENTGELFF
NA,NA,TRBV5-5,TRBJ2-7,TGTGCCAGCAGCGGGTTGGCAGGGACTCCCAGGAGCCACGAGCAGTACTTC,CASSGLAGTPRSHEQYF
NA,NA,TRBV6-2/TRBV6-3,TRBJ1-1,TGTGCCAGCAGTTACTCGATCAGGCCCGAAGGGACTGAAGCTTTCTTT,CASSYSIRPEGTEAFF
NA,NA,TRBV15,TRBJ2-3,TGTGCCACCAGCAAACAGGTCGGAGATACGCAGTATTTT,CATSKQVGDTQYF
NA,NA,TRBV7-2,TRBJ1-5,TGTGCCAGCAGCTCAGGGAAAGGTCAGCCCCAGCATTTT,CASSSGKGQPQHF
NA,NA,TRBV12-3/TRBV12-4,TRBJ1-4,TGTGCCAGCACCCCCCGGGGGGGAGAAAAACTGTTTTTT,CASTPRGGEKLFF
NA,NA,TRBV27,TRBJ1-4,TGTGCCAGCAGTTTATCGGTCAGCCTTAATGAAAAACTGTTTTTT,CASSLSVSLNEKLFF
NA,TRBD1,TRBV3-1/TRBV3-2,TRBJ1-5,TGTGCCAGCAGCGGGACAGGGAACAGCAATCAGCCCCAGCATTTT,CASSGTGNSNQPQHF
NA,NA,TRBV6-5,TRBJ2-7,TGTGCCAGCACCGAGGGCGGCTACGAGCAGTACTTC,CASTEGGYEQYF
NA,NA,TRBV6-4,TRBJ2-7,TGTGCCAGCAGCCGTCGCAGCTCCTACGAGCAGTACTTC,CASSRRSSYEQYF
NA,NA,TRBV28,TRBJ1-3,TGTGCCAGCAGTTCACTGGACATGTACTCTGGAAACACCATATATTTT,CASSSLDMYSGNTIYF
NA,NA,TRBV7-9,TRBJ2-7,TGTGCCAGCAGCTTAGCAGGGGACGGCGAGCAGTACTTC,CASSLAGDGEQYF
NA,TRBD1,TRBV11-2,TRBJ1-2,TGTGCCAGCAGCGAGCACAGGGGGCCTACTTATGGCTACACCTTC,CASSEHRGPTYGYTF
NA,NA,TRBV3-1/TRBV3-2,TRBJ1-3,TGTGCCAGCAGCCAAGAGGTGATCTCTGGAAACACCATATATTTT,CASSQEVISGNTIYF
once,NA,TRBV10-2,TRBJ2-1,TGCGCCAGCAGTGAGTTCAAAGGGGGGAGGAATGAGCAGTTCTTC,CASSEFKGGRNEQFF
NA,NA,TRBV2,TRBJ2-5,TGTGCCAGCGAACAGGATCTTCTTGAGACCCAGTACTTC,CASEQDLLETQYF
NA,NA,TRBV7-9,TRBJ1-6,TGTGCCAGCAGCTTAGCAGGGGAGGGTCGGCCCCTCCACTTT,CASSLAGEGRPLHF
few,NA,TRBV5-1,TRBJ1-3,TGCGCCAGCAGCTTGGCCTCAGGGACTGGAAACACCATATATTTT,CASSLASGTGNTIYF
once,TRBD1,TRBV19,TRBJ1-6,TGTGCCAGTAGACCGGACAGGGGGCGAAGCGATTCACCCCTCCACTTT,CASRPDRGRSDSPLHF
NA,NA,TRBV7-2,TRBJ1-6,TGTGCCAGCAGCTTAGCGCAGGCCATAGCCCTCCACTTT,CASSLAQAIALHF
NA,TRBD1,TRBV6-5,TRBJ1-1,TGTGCCAGCAGATCGACAGGGAATGAAGCTTTCTTT,CASRSTGNEAFF
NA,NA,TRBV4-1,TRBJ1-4,TGCGCCAGCAGTCAACCGGACAGAAATTATAATGAAAAACTGTTTTTT,CASSQPDRNYNEKLFF
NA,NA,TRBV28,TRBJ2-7,TGTGCCAGCAGTTTATCAGGGGTTTCCTACGAGCAGTACTTC,CASSLSGVSYEQYF
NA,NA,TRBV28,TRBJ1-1,TGTGCCAGCAGTTCGGGGGTCTTTGGGAACACTGAAGCTTTCTTT,CASSSGVFGNTEAFF
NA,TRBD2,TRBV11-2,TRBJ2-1,TGTGCCAGCAGCGGACCGGGGGGGAGCTCCTACAATGAGCAGTTCTTC,CASSGPGGSSYNEQFF
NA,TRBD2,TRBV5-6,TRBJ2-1,TGTGCCAGCAGCATTACTAGCGGGGAGTACAATGAGCAGTTCTTC,CASSITSGEYNEQFF
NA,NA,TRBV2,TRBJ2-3,TGTGCCAGCAGTGAAAGGCTCAAAACGAGCACAGATACGCAGTATTTT,CASSERLKTSTDTQYF
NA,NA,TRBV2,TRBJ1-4,TGTGCCAGCAGGACAGGTACCCATGAAAAACTGTTTTTT,CASRTGTHEKLFF
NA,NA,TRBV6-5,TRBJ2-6,TGTGCCAGCAGTACGGTCGGTGGGGCCAACGTCCTGACTTTC,CASSTVGGANVLTF
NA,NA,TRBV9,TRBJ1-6,TGTGCCAGCAGCGCAGGTGAACGTTCACCCCTCCACTTT,CASSAGERSPLHF
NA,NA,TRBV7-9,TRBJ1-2,TGTGCCAGCAGTCCGCAGGATAACTATGGCTACACCTTC,CASSPQDNYGYTF
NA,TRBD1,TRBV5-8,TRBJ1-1,TGTGCCAGCAGCTCACAGGGGGGGGCGAACACTGAAGCTTTCTTT,CASSSQGGANTEAFF
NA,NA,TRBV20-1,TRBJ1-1,TGCAGTGCCGAGAGGAACTCTGAAGCTTTCTTT,CSAERNSEAFF
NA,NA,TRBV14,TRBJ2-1,TGTGCCAGCAGCCAAGGACTAGTGAACGGTGAGCAGTTCTTC,CASSQGLVNGEQFF
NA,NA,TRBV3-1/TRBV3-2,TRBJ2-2,TGTGCCAGCAGCCAGGCGAACACCGGGGAGCTGTTTTTT,CASSQANTGELFF
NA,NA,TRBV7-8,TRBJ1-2,TGTGCCAGCAGCTTTAGGGTACTTGACTATGGCTACACCTTC,CASSFRVLDYGYTF
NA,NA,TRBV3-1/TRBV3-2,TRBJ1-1,TGTGCCAGCAGGACCGACAGGACCAACACTGAAGCTTTCTTT,CASRTDRTNTEAFF
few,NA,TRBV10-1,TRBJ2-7,TGCGCCAGCGAAACAAGGTTATTC,CASETRLF